These T cell receptor beta chains were read from a single sample in a study of cytomegalovirus exposure and HLA in healthy donors. The data were produced by immunoSEQ multiplex PCR, yet TCRdb's version contains in-frame clones alone and is incomplete. The repertoire has approximately 220,000 clones, roughly 83% of them found once; the top ten carry just over 1.4%. The sequenced sample consisted of PBMCs. These receptors came from a girl between 10 and 17 years old in good health and CMV-seronegative. Each CDR3 is given without its conserved first and last residue. A D gene is named only where the DNA matches it firmly.

d_gene | v_gene | CDR3aa
TRBD1 | TRBV10-3 | AISETGGGIEAF
- | TRBV18 | ASSPSDTSPLH
TRBD2 | TRBV7-2 | ATTSSGGGYTGELF
- | TRBV7-6 | ASSSDWVRAYNEQF
TRBD1 | TRBV14 | ASSDRVTYEQY
- | TRBV7-3 | ASSLILAITYIQY
- | TRBV28 | ASSRTPSSYNSPLH
TRBD1 | TRBV27 | ASSSRTGRFGYT
TRBD1 | TRBV28 | ASSFLSTGFKNTEAF
- | TRBV28 | ASKGGSSGNTIY
- | TRBV18 | ASSPRTGSTDTQY
- | TRBV19 | ASSIAPATVEQY
TRBD1 | TRBV5-4 | ASSDRDRASDTQY
- | TRBV6-1 | ASSYLQGGYGYT
TRBD1 | TRBV5-5 | ASTLTGVVETQY
- | TRBV4-3 | ASSQDHWGGLNTEAF
TRBD2 | TRBV18 | ASSLEWGGNYEQY
- | TRBV11-2 | ASSPLAGLTEAF
- | TRBV9 | ASSVDLGAHEQY
TRBD1 | TRBV27 | ASSPAPGQGSYEQY
TRBD1 | TRBV6-5 | ASNFGTARDEQY
- | TRBV5-1 | ASSPAGTGMGNEQF
- | TRBV7-9 | ASSYRQEWNTEAF
TRBD1 | TRBV5-6 | ASSSDRGYEQY
TRBD2 | TRBV10-2 | ASTLAGSTDTQY
- | TRBV6-5 | ASSYTYQGNYGYT
- | TRBV4-2 | ASSRVGVYEQY
TRBD1 | TRBV28 | ASSFGQGRPRGYEQF
- | TRBV18 | ASSLNRVAYGYT
- | TRBV15 | ATSRDVGGYGYT
TRBD2 | TRBV4-2 | ASRLGLAGIYNEQF
TRBD1 | TRBV7-9 | ATTGSRDTQY
- | TRBV2 | ASNVGGLHEKLF
TRBD2 | TRBV18 | ASSPQRGYTDTQY
TRBD1 | TRBV15 | ATSRAGTGRTGELF
- | TRBV7-9 | ASSYRTAVDFNTEAF
- | TRBV28 | ASSGGSRTANTEAF
TRBD1 | TRBV28 | ATQTGVAYGYT
TRBD1 | TRBV27 | ASSFGQGTFQYEQY
TRBD1 | TRBV27 | ASSPRTGGLSEQY
TRBD2 | TRBV7-2 | ASSLTTSGGTDTQY
TRBD1 | TRBV11-2 | ASSPRDRTIKATEAF
TRBD1 | TRBV5-1 | ASSRQGATNEKLF
- | TRBV5-1 | ASSLGTETPYEQY
- | TRBV27 | ASSLSRSYEQY
TRBD2 | TRBV15 | ATSRDRTSGSGEQY
- | TRBV5-1 | ASSLRKPSGANVLT